Listed below are T cell receptor beta chains from one sample, sequenced in a study of blood T cell repertoires in COVID-19. The table came from immunoSEQ multiplex PCR; TCRdb's copy has only in-frame clones and leaves some out. The table includes 70,000 or so clones, more than 75% detected once. The sequencing input was peripheral blood. The receptors stem from a human donor in a cohort sampled during active COVID-19. Both conserved end residues are part of each CDR3. A D gene is named only where the DNA matches it firmly. Clone size is given for some rows only: seen once, a few or many times, or a class if the clone is expanded.

TRBV6-5,TRBJ2-7,NA,TRBD2,TGTGCCAGCAGTTACTCGGCTAGCGGGAGCTACGAGCAGTACTTC,CASSYSASGSYEQYF
TRBV6-4,TRBJ2-7,NA,TRBD1,TGTGCCAGCAGCGGGACAGGTGATAGCTCCTACGAGCAGTACTTC,CASSGTGDSSYEQYF
TRBV7-2,TRBJ2-5,NA,TRBD2,TGTGCCAGCAGCTTGCTAGCGGATCAAGAGACCCAGTACTTC,CASSLLADQETQYF
TRBV3-1/TRBV3-2,TRBJ1-2,NA,NA,TGTGCCAGCAGCCAAGATCCATATGACAACCTCTATGGCTACACCTTC,CASSQDPYDNLYGYTF
TRBV4-2,TRBJ2-1,NA,TRBD2,TGTGCCAGCAGCCACGGGACTAGCGGGAAGGGGGATGAGCAGTTCTTC,CASSHGTSGKGDEQFF
TRBV3-1/TRBV3-2,TRBJ2-3,NA,NA,TGTGCCAGCAGCCAAGGAATCGGGAAAGCAGATACGCAGTATTTT,CASSQGIGKADTQYF
TRBV3-1/TRBV3-2,TRBJ2-7,NA,NA,TGTGCCAGCAGCCAATATCTCAGGGGCGAGCAGTACTTC,CASSQYLRGEQYF
TRBV5-1,TRBJ2-2,NA,TRBD2,TGCGCCAGCACGGTACGAGCGGGAGTAAGTGGCGGGGAGCTGTTTTTT,CASTVRAGVSGGELFF
TRBV4-1,TRBJ1-5,NA,NA,TGCGCCAGCAGCCAAGGCGCGGGATTTGGTGATCAGCCCCAGCATTTT,CASSQGAGFGDQPQHF
TRBV5-4,TRBJ2-3,NA,NA,TGTGCCAGCAGCCGGGAGAGCACAGATACGCAGTATTTT,CASSRESTDTQYF
TRBV9,TRBJ2-1,NA,TRBD2,TGTGCCAGCAGCCCCCGGGACTACCGCGGTCCGAGCTCCTACAATGAGCAGTTCTTC,CASSPRDYRGPSSYNEQFF
TRBV5-1,TRBJ2-5,once,NA,TGCGCCAGCAGCTTGTCTACAGGACCTCGAGACCAAGAGACCCAGTACTTC,CASSLSTGPRDQETQYF
TRBV4-2,TRBJ2-3,NA,NA,TGTGCCAGCAGCCAAGATCTAGCTAGTACGCAGTATTTT,CASSQDLASTQYF
TRBV6-5,TRBJ1-4,NA,TRBD1,TGTGCCAGCAGTAAACAGGGGGCGGGCGAAAAACTGTTTTTT,CASSKQGAGEKLFF
TRBV24-1,TRBJ2-2,NA,TRBD2,TGTGCCACCAGTGTCGGGACTACCTACGGGGAGCTGTTTTTT,CATSVGTTYGELFF
TRBV30,TRBJ1-2,NA,NA,TGTGCCTGGAGTACCGGGAGCCCCACCGTCCTTTTACCGGGCGGCTACACCTTC,CAWSTGSPTVLLPGGYTF
TRBV9,TRBJ2-3,NA,TRBD2,TGTGCCAGCAGCCTCCCGTCTAGCGGGAGAGGACACACAGATACGCAGTATTTT,CASSLPSSGRGHTDTQYF
TRBV11-2,TRBJ2-7,NA,TRBD1,TGTGCCAGCAGCAATGGGGACAGACGGGAGTACTTC,CASSNGDRREYF
TRBV2,TRBJ2-3,NA,NA,TGTGCCAGCGGGGCTGGACAGTCATCATCGCAGTATTTT,CASGAGQSSSQYF
TRBV6-5,TRBJ2-1,NA,TRBD2,TGTGCCAGCAGTTACTCGGGGGGGAGTTGGGATGAGCAGTTCTTC,CASSYSGGSWDEQFF
TRBV15,TRBJ2-1,NA,NA,TGTGCCACCAGCAGAGAATCTCAGACTCCATATGAGCAGTTCTTC,CATSRESQTPYEQFF
TRBV28,TRBJ2-2,NA,NA,TGTGCCAGCGGAGGGCCTTATTGGACCGGGGAGCTGTTTTTT,CASGGPYWTGELFF
TRBV5-4,TRBJ1-2,NA,NA,TGTGCCAGCAGCCTGGTTTTCCAGGGGACCTATGGCTACACCTTC,CASSLVFQGTYGYTF
TRBV15,TRBJ1-4,NA,NA,TGTGCCACCAGCAGAGGCTCGGACAGTTTTATTGAAAAACTGTTTTTT,CATSRGSDSFIEKLFF
TRBV6-4,TRBJ1-1,NA,NA,TGTGCCAGCAGTGACACAGGGTCGAGTACTGAAGCTTTCTTT,CASSDTGSSTEAFF
TRBV12-3/TRBV12-4,TRBJ1-2,NA,NA,TGTGCCAGCAGTGTGGGGGCGTACTATGGCTACACCTTC,CASSVGAYYGYTF
TRBV6-5,TRBJ2-7,NA,NA,TGTGCCAGCAGTTACTCGAGGTTTGAGGGGGTGAAAGAGCAGTACTTC,CASSYSRFEGVKEQYF
TRBV24-1,TRBJ2-3,NA,TRBD2,TGTGCCACTGGCGGGACGCGGGAGAGGGCGTCTAGCACAGATACGCAGTATTTT,CATGGTRERASSTDTQYF
TRBV5-1,TRBJ2-3,NA,TRBD2,TGCGCCAGCAGCTTGGCGGCTAGCGGGTTCACAGATACGCAGTATTTT,CASSLAASGFTDTQYF
TRBV19,TRBJ2-3,NA,NA,TGTGCCAGTAGGGCAGAGGCCGGAGATACGCAGTATTTT,CASRAEAGDTQYF
TRBV6-2/TRBV6-3,TRBJ1-2,once,TRBD1,TGTGCCAGCAGTTACACGGGACAGGGGCTAGACTATGGCTACACCTTC,CASSYTGQGLDYGYTF
TRBV7-7,TRBJ2-5,NA,TRBD1,TGTGCTAGCAGCTTAGCGCGGGCAGGGGGCCAAGAGACCCAGTACTTC,CASSLARAGGQETQYF